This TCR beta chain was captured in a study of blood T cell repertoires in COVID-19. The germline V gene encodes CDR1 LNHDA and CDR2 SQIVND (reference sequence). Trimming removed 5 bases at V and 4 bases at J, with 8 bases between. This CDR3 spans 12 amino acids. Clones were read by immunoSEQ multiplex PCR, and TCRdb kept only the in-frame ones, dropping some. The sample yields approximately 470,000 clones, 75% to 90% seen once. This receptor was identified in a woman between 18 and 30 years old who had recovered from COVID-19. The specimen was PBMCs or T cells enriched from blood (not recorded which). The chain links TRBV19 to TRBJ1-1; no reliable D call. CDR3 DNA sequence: TGTGCCAGTAGTCCAGGTGGCACTGAAGCTTTCTTT. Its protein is CASSPGGTEAFF.